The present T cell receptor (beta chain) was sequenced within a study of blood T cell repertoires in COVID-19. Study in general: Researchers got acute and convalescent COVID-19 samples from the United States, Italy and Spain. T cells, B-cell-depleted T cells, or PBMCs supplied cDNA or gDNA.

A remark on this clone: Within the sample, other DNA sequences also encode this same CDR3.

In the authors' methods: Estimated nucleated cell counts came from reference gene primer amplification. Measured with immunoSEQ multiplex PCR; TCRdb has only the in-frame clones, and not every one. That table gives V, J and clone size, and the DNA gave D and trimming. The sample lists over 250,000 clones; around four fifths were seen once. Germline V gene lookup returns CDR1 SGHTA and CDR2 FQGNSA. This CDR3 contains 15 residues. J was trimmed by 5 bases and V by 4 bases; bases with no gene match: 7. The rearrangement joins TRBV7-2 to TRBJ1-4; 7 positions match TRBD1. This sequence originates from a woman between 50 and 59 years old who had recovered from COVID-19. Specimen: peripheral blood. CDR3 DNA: TGTGCCAGCAGCTCACAGGGGTCTCACAATGAAAAACTGTTTTTT. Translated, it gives CASSSQGSHNEKLFF.